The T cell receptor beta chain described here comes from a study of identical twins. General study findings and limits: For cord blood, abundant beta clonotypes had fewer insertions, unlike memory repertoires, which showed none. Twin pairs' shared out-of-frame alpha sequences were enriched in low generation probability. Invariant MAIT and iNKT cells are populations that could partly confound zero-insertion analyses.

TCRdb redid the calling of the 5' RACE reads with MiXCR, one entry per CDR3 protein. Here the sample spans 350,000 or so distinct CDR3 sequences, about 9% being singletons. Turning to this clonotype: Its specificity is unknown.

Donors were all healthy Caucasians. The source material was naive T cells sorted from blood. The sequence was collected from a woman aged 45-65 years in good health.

CDR3 amino acids: CAWSVTGSTEAFF. CDR3 nucleotide sequence: TGTGCCTGGAGTGTAACCGGGAGTACTGAAGCTTTCTTT. The genes are TRBV30 and TRBJ1-1; D call uncertain. The CDR3 extends over 13 amino acids. Germline-derived CDR1 and CDR2 are GTSNPN and SVGIG (reference sequence). The V end was cut by 0 bases, the J end by 5 bases, with 10 bases between. Combining the CDR3 with reference TRBV30 and TRBJ1-1 gives the whole variable domain SQTIHQWPATLVQPVGSPLSLECTVEGTSNPNLYWYRQAAGRGLQLLFYSVGIGQISSEVPQNLSASRPQDRQFILSSKKLLLSDSGFYLCAWSVTGSTEAFFGQGTRLTVV.